Here is one T cell receptor beta chain with its context. What it recognizes is unknown. This sample is part of a study of identical twins' blood T cells. Study-wide findings and caveats: Top TCRbeta clonotypes were shared more with twin than unrelated donors.

TCR cDNA libraries were made from RNA using a previously described, modified protocol. Sample barcodes were added at both library ends during cDNA synthesis. TCRdb ran MiXCR on the 5' RACE reads and lists one entry per CDR3 protein. The repertoire holds 300,000 to 400,000 distinct CDR3 sequences, with roughly 27% as singletons. Looked up from germline, CDR1 is SGHRS and CDR2 is YFSETQ. The CDR3 is 15 amino acids. Trimming at V came to 5 bases and at J to 5 bases, leaving 9 bases not matched to a gene. The receptor was derived from a woman between 18 and 55 years old in good health. The chain has TRBV5-1 and TRBJ2-1, with 8 bases lining up with TRBD2. Material: PBMCs. The DNA of the CDR3 is TGCGCCAGCAGGGTTAGTAGCGGGACTAACAATGAGCAGTTCTTC. Encoded protein: CASRVSSGTNNEQFF.